These 29 T cell receptor beta chains share one sample of origin, sequenced in a study of blood T cells in healthy people across ages. Then a second PCR, running roughly 7 to 12 cycles, was carried out with a sample-barcoded 5' primer and a J-beta primer mix. MiXCR, run by TCRdb on the 5' RACE reads, gives a single entry per CDR3 protein. This table has 1.8 million or so distinct CDR3 sequences, around 40% appearing once. The sample comprised blood. The receptors originated from a human donor in good health.

The V and J genes are TRBV6-2 or TRBV6-3 and TRBJ2-1; no reliable D call. V lost 0 bases and J 0 bases, leaving 9 bases between the germline ends. The CDR3 consists of 16 residues. Germline V lookup: CDR1 MNHEY, CDR2 SVGEGT. CDR3 sequence (DNA): TGTGCCAGCAGTTACTCTGTTTCTAGCTCCTACAATGAGCAGTTCTTC. It specifies CASSYSVSSSYNEQFF.

This clonotype was counted a few times. The chain has TRBV5-1 and TRBJ2-3; D gene ambiguous. The V gene's germline CDR1 is SGHRS and CDR2 YFSETQ. The CDR3 sequence is 13 residues long. V was trimmed by 3 bases and J by 4 bases, leaving 9 bases between them. The CDR3 spells CASSSPGSDTQYF. The CDR3 coding sequence is TGCGCCAGCAGCTCCCCCGGGTCAGATACGCAGTATTTT.

This clonotype has only one observation. The rearrangement joins TRBV7-3 to TRBJ1-1; D not certain. V lost 2 bases and J 8 bases, leaving 15 bases between the germline ends. The CDR3 runs to 14 residues. Per the germline V gene, CDR1 is SGHTA and CDR2 is FQGTGA. The chain's CDR3 is CASSLGGIYEEAFF. For the CDR3, the DNA is TGTGCCAGCAGCTTAGGAGGGATCTATGAAGAAGCTTTCTTT.

With regard to this clonotype: Since a much larger clone is just one base distant, this may be a read error. The chain carries TRBV28 and TRBJ2-7; 10 bases are shared with TRBD1. This CDR3 spans 15 amino acids. CDR1 is MDHEN, CDR2 SYDVKM, per germline. The chain's CDR3 is CASSLPGDRGYERYF. The CDR3 DNA reads as TGTGCCAGCAGTTTACCCGGGGACAGGGGCTACGAGCGGTACTTC.

This rearrangement joins TRBV20-1 to TRBJ1-1, with no clear D. V was shortened by 5 bases and J by 0 bases, with 13 bases between the two germline ends. This CDR3 has 14 residues. Germline V gene sequence: CDR1 DFQATT, CDR2 SNEGSKA (reference sequence). The CDR3 DNA reads as TGCAGTGCTGTCCCACAGACAATGAACACTGAAGCTTTCTTT. It specifies CSAVPQTMNTEAFF.

The chain links TRBV4-2 to TRBJ1-2; D is perhaps TRBD1 (5 bases). The CDR3 has 15 residues. Germline-derived CDR1 and CDR2 are LGHNA and YNFKEQ. Deletions cut 1 base from V and 5 bases from J, with 14 bases between. The DNA for the CDR3 is TGTGCCAGCAGCCAAGTTCTCGCAGGGAATTATGGCTACACCTTC. Translated: CASSQVLAGNYGYTF.

The gene calls are TRBV28 and TRBJ2-3; D is tentatively TRBD1 or TRBD2 (6 bases each). From germline, CDR1 is MDHEN and CDR2 SYDVKM. V was clipped by 6 bases and J by 2 bases, with 18 bases between them. This CDR3 has 16 residues. Here the CDR3 reads CASSLLRGGTTDTQYF. In nucleotides, the CDR3 is TGTGCCAGCAGCCTCTTAAGAGGGGGGACCACAGATACGCAGTATTTT.

This clonotype was detected only a few times. This chain joins TRBV10-3 and TRBJ2-6; the D is unclear. The V end was cut by 3 bases, the J end by 0 bases, with 12 bases between. Germline V gene lookup returns CDR1 ENHRY and CDR2 SYGVKD. This CDR3 contains 17 residues. The CDR3 here is CAISDSIPSSGANVLTF. The CDR3 DNA reads TGTGCCATCAGTGACTCAATACCGAGCTCTGGGGCCAACGTCCTGACTTTC.

J is TRBJ1-5 and V is TRBV7-8, with D possibly TRBD1 on 5 matching bases. CDR1 and CDR2 (germline): SGHVS, FQNEAQ. The CDR3 is 16 residues long. Trimming shortened V by 2 bases and J by 0 bases, and 11 bases separated the two germline ends. The CDR3 region is CASSLLTAYSNQPQHF. In nucleotides, the CDR3 is TGTGCCAGCAGCTTACTGACAGCCTATAGCAATCAGCCCCAGCATTTT.

The V and J genes are TRBV28 and TRBJ2-7; D might be TRBD2 (6 bases). Germline CDR1 reads MDHEN; CDR2 reads SYDVKM. The V end was cut by 8 bases, the J end by 3 bases, with 17 bases between. The CDR3 covers 14 residues. The CDR3 bases are TGTGCCAGCCATTCGTCGGGGGTCAACTACGAGCAGTACTTC. This gives the protein CASHSSGVNYEQYF.

This clonotype showed up just a few times. The gene calls are TRBV20-1 and TRBJ2-6; no reliable D call. V was pared by 6 bases and J by 9 bases, with 18 bases between. Germline loops: CDR1 DFQATT, CDR2 SNEGSKA (reference sequence). The CDR3 totals 14 residues. CDR3 sequence reads: CSAPPTMSFNVLTF. The CDR3 coding sequence is TGCAGTGCCCCACCTACAATGAGTTTCAACGTCCTGACTTTC.

The chain's CDR3 is CSVDRGVYTDTQYF. CDR3 in DNA: TGCAGCGTTGATAGGGGGGTTTACACAGATACGCAGTATTTT. The V and J genes are TRBV29-1 and TRBJ2-3; D might be TRBD1 or TRBD2, each matching 6 bases. Germline V gene lookup returns CDR1 SQVTM and CDR2 ANQGSEA. Between the trimmed V and J ends, which lost 3 bases and 2 bases, there was a span of 12 bases. This CDR3 has 14 residues.

The chain joins TRBV2 to TRBJ1-4; D possibly corresponds to TRBD1 (5 bases). Germline-derived CDR1 and CDR2 are SNHLY and FYNNEI. Trimming shortened V by 8 bases and J by 8 bases, and 15 bases separated the two germline ends. The CDR3 extends over 13 amino acids. The CDR3 region is CASRAGRLEKLFF. The CDR3 region has the DNA TGTGCCAGCCGGGCAGGGCGTTTAGAAAAACTGTTTTTT.

Only a few counts were recorded for this clonotype. The chain couples TRBV5-1 to TRBJ2-5; TRBD2 is a possible D gene (8 bases). The CDR3 contains 14 residues. The germline V gene has CDR1 SGHRS and CDR2 YFSETQ. V was cut by 3 bases and J by 11 bases, with 20 bases left in between. CDR3 in amino acids: CASSSKGTAGEQYF. DNA of the CDR3: TGCGCCAGCAGCTCGAAGGGGACAGCGGGGGAGCAGTACTTC.

The chain employs TRBV6-5 and TRBJ1-5; D is undetermined. The germline gives CDR1 MNHEY, CDR2 SVGAGI. Trimming shortened V by 1 base and J by 7 bases, and 14 bases separated the two germline ends. CDR3 length equals 15 residues. CDR3 coding DNA: TGTGCCAGCAGTTACTGGCAGCAGACGGGACAGCCCCAGCATTTT. Translated: CASSYWQQTGQPQHF.

This clonotype was seen repeatedly, ten times or more. The V and J genes are TRBV20-1 and TRBJ1-2; D is unresolved. V lost 0 bases and J 2 bases, leaving 7 bases between the germline ends. The germline V gene has CDR1 DFQATT and CDR2 SNEGSKA (reference sequence). This CDR3 has 13 residues. CDR3 loop: CSAREKENYGYTF. The CDR3 DNA is TGCAGTGCTAGAGAGAAGGAAAACTATGGCTACACCTTC.

The chain carries TRBV20-1 and TRBJ2-7; unclear D gene. V was pared by 2 bases and J by 4 bases, with 6 bases between. CDR1 is DFQATT, CDR2 SNEGSKA, per germline (reference sequence). This CDR3 spans 11 amino acids. CDR3 loop: CSARLVYEQYF. The DNA for the CDR3 is TGCAGTGCTAGACTAGTATACGAGCAGTACTTC.

The chain carries TRBV3-1 and TRBJ1-6, with 9 bases aligning to TRBD1. The CDR3 spans 20 residues. Per germline, CDR1 LGHDT and CDR2 YNNKEL (reference sequence). V lost 1 base and J lost 5; bases outside the gene matches: 15. CDR3 in amino acids: CASSQGYRGPRVSDNSPLHF. CDR3 nucleotides: TGTGCCAGCAGCCAAGGGTACAGGGGGCCCCGGGTGTCGGATAATTCACCCCTCCACTTT. The variable domain in full, with the rest retrieved from reference TRBV3-1 and TRBJ1-6, is DTAVSQTPKYLVTQMGNDKSIKCEQNLGHDTMYWYKQDSKKFLKIMFSYNNKELIINETVPNRFSPKSPDKAHLNLHINSLELGDSAVYFCASSQGYRGPRVSDNSPLHFGNGTRLTVT.

The chain couples TRBV6-5 to TRBJ2-1, with D maybe TRBD2 (6 bases). V lost 6 bases and J 8 bases, leaving 14 bases between the germline ends. Per germline, CDR1 MNHEY and CDR2 SVGAGI. This CDR3 is built from 13 residues. Written as DNA, the CDR3 is TGTGCCAGCAGGTTGCGGGGTAGTTATGAGCAGTTCTTC. Its protein product is CASRLRGSYEQFF.

This chain joins TRBV5-5 and TRBJ2-3; no clear D gene. This CDR3 has 13 residues. The germline CDR1 and CDR2 sequences are SGHKS and YYEKEE (reference sequence). The ends were cut back, 0 bases at V and 6 bases at J, with 8 bases in the middle. CDR3 amino acids: CASSLDPRDTQYF. As DNA, the CDR3 is TGTGCCAGCAGCTTGGATCCCCGGGATACGCAGTATTTT.

This clonotype was counted only a few times. The chain employs TRBV6-2 or TRBV6-3 and TRBJ2-6; no clear D. V was cut by 10 bases and J by 6 bases, with 16 bases left in between. Germline-derived CDR1 and CDR2 are MNHEY and SVGEGT. The length of the CDR3 is 14 residues. This CDR3 reads CAIGTHSEANVLTF. Written as DNA, the CDR3 is TGTGCCATTGGTACACATTCGGAGGCCAACGTCCTGACTTTC.

Details on this clonotype: At one of its ends the junction is not consistent with the germline gene, which may arise from a read error. The chain combines TRBV28 with TRBJ2-1; 11 nucleotides line up with TRBD2. The germline gives CDR1 MDHEN, CDR2 SYDVKM. The CDR3 runs to 16 residues. As DNA, the CDR3 is TGTGCCCGCAGTTTTTTGGGACTAGCGGTTTCGGATGAGCAGTTCTTC. Its translation: CARSFLGLAVSDEQFF.

The gene calls are TRBV12-5 and TRBJ2-2; perhaps TRBD1 as D (6 bases). The CDR3 runs 16 residues. Germline CDR1 reads LGHNT; CDR2 reads FRNRAP. With 6 bases removed from V and 6 bases from J, the gap between germline ends came to 20 bases. In DNA, the CDR3 is TGTGCTAGTGGCTTTAATGGGGAAGGGGGAGCCGGGGAGCTGTTTTTT. Its protein product is CASGFNGEGGAGELFF.

This clonotype was recorded at least ten times. The chain joins TRBV7-9 to TRBJ2-4, with D perhaps given as TRBD1 or TRBD2 (6 bases each). V lost 1 base and J 7 bases, leaving 11 bases between the germline ends. Germline V lookup: CDR1 SEHNR, CDR2 FQNEAQ (reference sequence). There are 14 residues in the CDR3. CDR3 region: CASSLEGGANIQYF. The DNA of the CDR3 is TGTGCCAGCAGCTTAGAGGGGGGCGCGAACATTCAGTACTTC.

J is TRBJ2-4 and V is TRBV7-2, with D perhaps given as TRBD1 or TRBD2 (6 bases each). The CDR3 is 16 residues long. Germline assignment: CDR1 SGHTA and CDR2 FQGNSA. V dropped 0 bases and J dropped 13 bases, with 22 bases sitting between them. The CDR3 nucleotides read TGTGCCAGCAGCTTAGCGGGGGGCTCCTACCACAATGAGCAGTACTTC. Its protein is CASSLAGGSYHNEQYF.

This chain connects TRBV4-3 to TRBJ1-2, with D possibly being TRBD1 (5 bases). Germline CDR1 reads LGHNA; CDR2 reads YSLEER. V was clipped by 1 base and J by 4 bases, with 16 bases between them. The CDR3 extends over 16 amino acids. The CDR3, as DNA: TGCGCCAGCAGCCAAGCCAGGGATCCCTATGGCTATGGCTACACCTTC. Translating it yields CASSQARDPYGYGYTF.

The chain links TRBV9 to TRBJ1-2; unclear D gene. Germline values: CDR1 SGDLS, CDR2 YYNGEE. This CDR3 region has 14 residues. Trimming stripped 4 bases from V and 5 bases from J, with 15 bases between. DNA of the CDR3: TGTGCCAGCAGCCCGACGACGCAGTTGTATGGCTACACCTTC. This codes for CASSPTTQLYGYTF.

A few counts support this clonotype. This chain uses TRBV7-2 with TRBJ2-7; D remains unclear. V was pared by 6 bases and J by 3 bases, with 9 bases between. The CDR3 extends over 12 amino acids. Germline V gene sequence: CDR1 SGHTA, CDR2 FQGNSA. CDR3 nucleotide sequence: TGTGCCAGCAGTTTTCACCTCTACGAGCAGTACTTC. This translates into CASSFHLYEQYF.

The rearrangement joins TRBV2 to TRBJ2-5; D uncertain. Germline CDR1 reads SNHLY; CDR2 reads FYNNEI. The CDR3 spans 14 residues. Trimming shortened V by 9 bases and J by 1 base, and 15 bases separated the two germline ends. The chain's CDR3 is CASLNSGSQETQYF. The CDR3 DNA sequence: TGTGCCAGTCTTAATTCCGGCAGCCAAGAGACCCAGTACTTC.